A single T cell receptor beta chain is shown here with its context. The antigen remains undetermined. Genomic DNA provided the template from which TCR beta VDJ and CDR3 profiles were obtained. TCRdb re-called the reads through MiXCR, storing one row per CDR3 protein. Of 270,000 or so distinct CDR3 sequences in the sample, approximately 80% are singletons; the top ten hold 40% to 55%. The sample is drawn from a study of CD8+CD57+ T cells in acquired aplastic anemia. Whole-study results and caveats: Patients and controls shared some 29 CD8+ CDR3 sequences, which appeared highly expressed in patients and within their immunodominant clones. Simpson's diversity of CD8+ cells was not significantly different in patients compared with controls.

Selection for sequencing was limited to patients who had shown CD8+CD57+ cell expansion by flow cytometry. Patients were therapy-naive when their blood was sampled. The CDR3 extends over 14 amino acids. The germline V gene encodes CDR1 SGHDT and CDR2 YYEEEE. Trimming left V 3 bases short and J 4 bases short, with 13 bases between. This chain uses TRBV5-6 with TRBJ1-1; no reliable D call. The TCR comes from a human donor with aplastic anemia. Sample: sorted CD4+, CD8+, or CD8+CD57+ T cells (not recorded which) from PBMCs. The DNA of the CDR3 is TGTGCCAGCAGCTATGGGGAGCAAGTCACTGAAGCTTTCTTT. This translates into CASSYGEQVTEAFF.